Listed below are T cell receptor beta chains from one sample, sequenced in a study of T cells after yellow fever vaccination. TCRdb re-analysed the 5' RACE reads in MiXCR, keeping a single row per CDR3 protein. The table lists approximately 260,000 distinct CDR3 sequences, approximately 13% of them singletons. This material consisted of CD4+ T cells sorted from PBMCs, taken 45 days after the yellow fever booster vaccination. All receptors come from a man aged 25-45 years who received the YFV17D yellow fever vaccine. Both conserved end residues are part of each CDR3. Each record gives: J gene, D gene, V gene, clone size, CDR3 protein, CDR3 DNA. The D gene is left open where the match is weak. Size is stated for part of the rows, as once, few or many counts, or as a class when the clone is expanded.

TRBJ2-2 | - | TRBV7-3 | - | CASSLTMAGELFF | TGTGCCAGCAGCTTAACGATGGCCGGGGAGCTGTTTTTT
TRBJ2-7 | - | TRBV5-6 | - | CASSLGQGESYEQYF | TGTGCCAGCAGCTTGGGGCAGGGAGAATCCTACGAGCAGTACTTC
TRBJ2-1 | TRBD2 | TRBV9 | - | CASSSSGRYEQFF | TGTGCCAGCAGCAGTAGCGGGAGGTATGAGCAGTTCTTC
TRBJ1-5 | TRBD1 | TRBV12-3/TRBV12-4 | - | CASSLGQVNQPQHF | TGTGCCAGCAGTTTGGGACAGGTTAATCAGCCCCAGCATTTT
TRBJ2-1 | TRBD2 | TRBV12-3/TRBV12-4 | - | CASSPDGRGDNEQFF | TGTGCCAGCAGTCCAGACGGGAGGGGGGACAATGAGCAGTTCTTC
TRBJ2-7 | TRBD1 | TRBV28 | - | CASSEGARVEQYF | TGTGCCAGCAGTGAGGGGGCGCGGGTCGAGCAGTACTTC
TRBJ1-1 | - | TRBV6-1 | few | CASSRPETNTEAFF | TGTGCCAGCAGCCGACCTGAAACAAACACTGAAGCTTTCTTT
TRBJ2-7 | TRBD2 | TRBV12-3/TRBV12-4 | few | CASSRSGRGSYEQYF | TGTGCCAGCAGCCGGAGCGGGAGGGGGTCCTACGAGCAGTACTTC
TRBJ2-3 | TRBD1 | TRBV28 | - | CASSTGGSVADTQYF | TGTGCCAGCAGTACAGGGGGTAGTGTAGCAGATACGCAGTATTTT
TRBJ2-5 | TRBD2 | TRBV2 | - | CASGGLAGAGTQYF | TGTGCCAGCGGAGGACTAGCGGGAGCCGGGACCCAGTACTTC
TRBJ2-2 | - | TRBV7-2 | many | CASSLTGSTGELFF | TGTGCCAGCAGCCTCACAGGGAGCACCGGGGAGCTGTTTTTT
TRBJ2-1 | - | TRBV5-1 | - | CASSSGTSSEQFF | TGCGCCAGCAGCTCCGGGACTTCTAGTGAGCAGTTCTTC
TRBJ2-7 | TRBD1 | TRBV6-9 | - | CADVGQGYYEQYF | TGTGCCGACGTAGGACAGGGTTACTACGAGCAGTACTTC
TRBJ2-5 | - | TRBV4-2 | few | CASSQAGAGQTQYF | TGTGCCAGCAGCCAAGCAGGGGCAGGGCAGACCCAGTACTTC
TRBJ2-1 | TRBD2 | TRBV11-2 | - | CASSKGGRTSGSPSYNEQFF | TGTGCCAGCAGTAAAGGGGGCAGGACTAGCGGGAGCCCATCCTACAATGAGCAGTTCTTC
TRBJ2-5 | - | TRBV6-2/TRBV6-3 | few | CASRQPQETQYF | TGTGCCAGCAGGCAACCTCAAGAGACCCAGTACTTC
TRBJ2-1 | - | TRBV6-2/TRBV6-3 | many | CASSRQGESYNEQFF | TGTGCCAGCAGCCGTCAAGGGGAATCCTACAATGAGCAGTTCTTC
TRBJ2-3 | - | TRBV7-2 | - | CASSPVSGSTDTQYF | TGTGCCAGCAGCCCCGTGAGCGGGAGCACAGATACGCAGTATTTT
TRBJ2-3 | TRBD2 | TRBV5-1 | - | CASSWSAGVSTDTQYF | TGCGCCAGCAGCTGGAGCGCGGGAGTTAGTACAGATACGCAGTATTTT
TRBJ2-7 | TRBD1 | TRBV5-1 | - | CASSPTPGQPYEQYF | TGCGCCAGCAGCCCCACCCCGGGACAGCCCTACGAGCAGTACTTC
TRBJ2-1 | TRBD2 | TRBV6-2/TRBV6-3 | few | CASRLAGGAYNEQFF | TGTGCCAGCAGACTAGCGGGAGGCGCCTACAATGAGCAGTTCTTC
TRBJ1-2 | - | TRBV12-5 | - | CASATGTSRGYTF | TGTGCTAGTGCCACCGGGACCTCTAGAGGCTACACCTTC
TRBJ2-1 | TRBD2 | TRBV27 | few | CASKLAPSYNEQFF | TGTGCCAGCAAACTAGCGCCGAGCTACAATGAGCAGTTCTTC
TRBJ1-1 | - | TRBV12-3/TRBV12-4 | few | CASRPLGTNTEAFF | TGTGCCAGCAGACCCCTGGGCACCAACACTGAAGCTTTCTTT
TRBJ2-3 | - | TRBV7-2 | - | CASSSQQGDTQYF | TGTGCCAGCAGCTCCCAACAGGGCGATACGCAGTATTTT
TRBJ2-5 | - | TRBV2 | once | CASSGGSRETQYF | TGTGCCAGCAGTGGGGGTTCCCGCGAGACCCAGTACTTC
TRBJ2-7 | - | TRBV20-1 | few | CSARDKVGGRLEQYF | TGCAGTGCTAGAGATAAAGTCGGCGGTCGTTTGGAGCAGTACTTC
TRBJ2-7 | - | TRBV5-1 | few | CASSLVRTDYEQYF | TGCGCCAGCAGCTTGGTAAGGACAGACTACGAGCAGTACTTC
TRBJ2-7 | TRBD1 | TRBV4-3 | - | CASSQQGQGKDEQYF | TGCGCCAGCAGCCAACAGGGACAGGGTAAGGACGAGCAGTACTTC
TRBJ1-2 | - | TRBV12-3/TRBV12-4 | few | CASSLAPAAAGYTF | TGTGCCAGCAGTTTAGCGCCAGCAGCGGCTGGCTACACCTTC
TRBJ1-1 | TRBD1 | TRBV20-1 | many | CSAGQDFTEAFF | TGCAGTGCAGGACAGGATTTCACTGAAGCTTTCTTT
TRBJ1-1 | - | TRBV5-1 | many | CASSLETEAFF | TGCGCCAGCAGCTTGGAGACTGAAGCTTTCTTT
TRBJ1-3 | - | TRBV4-3 | few | CASSQVQSSSGNTIYF | TGCGCCAGCAGCCAAGTTCAATCCAGCTCTGGAAACACCATATATTTT
TRBJ2-1 | TRBD2 | TRBV7-2 | - | CAIPSASGSAAEQFF | TGTGCCATCCCCTCGGCTAGCGGGAGTGCGGCTGAGCAGTTCTTC
TRBJ2-1 | - | TRBV4-2 | few | CASRQTSEGPYNEQFF | TGTGCCAGCAGGCAAACGTCGGAGGGCCCGTACAATGAGCAGTTCTTC
TRBJ2-7 | TRBD1 | TRBV12-3/TRBV12-4 | - | CASSGDRGQEQYF | TGTGCCAGCAGTGGCGACAGGGGGCAAGAGCAGTACTTC
TRBJ2-2 | - | TRBV20-1 | - | CSARKTGSGELFF | TGCAGTGCTAGAAAAACAGGATCCGGGGAGCTGTTTTTT
TRBJ1-2 | TRBD1 | TRBV18 | - | CASSPRTGLPGGYTF | TGTGCCAGCTCACCAAGGACAGGCCTTCCTGGTGGCTACACCTTC
TRBJ2-2 | - | TRBV21-1 | many | CASSKTPDTEAGELFF | TGTGCCAGCAGCAAAACCCCAGACACTGAGGCCGGGGAGCTGTTTTTT
TRBJ2-3 | TRBD1 | TRBV7-9 | many | CASSRTGLADTQYF | TGTGCCAGCAGCCGGACAGGGTTGGCAGATACGCAGTATTTT
TRBJ2-1 | - | TRBV6-4 | few | CASSDGPGSHNEQFF | TGTGCCAGCAGTGACGGGCCGGGCAGTCACAATGAGCAGTTCTTC
TRBJ1-2 | TRBD1 | TRBV7-2 | few | CASSIRTGTNYGYTF | TGTGCCAGCAGCATCCGGACAGGGACGAACTATGGCTACACCTTC
TRBJ2-3 | - | TRBV4-3 | - | CASSQEKGQRYF | TGCGCCAGCAGCCAAGAAAAAGGACAGAGGTATTTT
TRBJ2-1 | - | TRBV5-1 | - | CASSLGRTGGEQFF | TGCGCCAGCAGCTTGGGGAGGACCGGAGGGGAGCAGTTCTTC
TRBJ2-3 | TRBD2 | TRBV7-2 | - | CASRSGLALSTDTQYF | TGTGCCAGCAGGTCGGGACTAGCTCTTAGCACAGATACGCAGTATTTT